The 22 T cell receptor beta chains below come from one sample, sequenced in a study of T cells in Graves' hyperthyroidism and ophthalmopathy. The TCR beta CDR3 regions underwent amplification using RNA transcripts as the source. First-round RT-PCR of the TCR CDR3 relied on the HTBI primer set. TCRdb used MiXCR to reprocess the multiplex PCR reads, holding one entry per CDR3 protein. The table shows some 420,000 distinct CDR3 sequences, with around 13% occurring only once. What was sequenced was blood. These receptors came from a woman between 18 and 30 years old with Graves' hyperthyroidism.

On this clonotype: This is likely a read error, given that the CDR3 carries no conserved phenylalanine or tryptophan at its end. The chain has TRBV9 and TRBJ2-1; perhaps D is TRBD1 or TRBD2 (5 bases each). CDR1 and CDR2 from the germline V gene are SGDLS and YYNGEE. Deletions cut 0 bases from V and 2 bases from J, with 9 bases between. This CDR3 is built from 15 residues. CDR3 in DNA: TGTGCCAGCAGCGTAGGGGACGTCGCCTACAATGAGCAGTTCTCC. As protein: CASSVGDVAYNEQFS.

The rearrangement links TRBV27 to TRBJ1-2, with a tentative D call TRBD1 (5 bases). Between the trimmed V and J ends, which lost 5 bases and 1 base, there was a span of 14 bases. The CDR3 is made up of 15 amino acids. CDR1 MNHEY and CDR2 SMNVEV come from the germline V gene (reference sequence). The DNA for the CDR3 is TGTGCCAGCAGTCTAAGCCGGGGGGGTAACTATGGCTACACCTTC. This encodes CASSLSRGGNYGYTF.

In this sample, this clonotype turned up a few times. CDR3 amino acids: CASSYSLGSGNTIYF. In nucleotides, the CDR3 is TGTGCCAGCAGTTACTCGCTAGGGTCTGGAAACACCATATATTTT. The chain is built from TRBV6-5 and TRBJ1-3, with D hard to call. The CDR3 extends over 15 amino acids. Germline-derived CDR1 and CDR2 are MNHEY and SVGAGI. Trimming shortened V by 0 bases and J by 1 base, and 7 bases separated the two germline ends.

This clonotype has a count of ten or more. The chain uses TRBV6-1 and TRBJ2-2, with a tentative D call TRBD1 (5 bases). The germline CDR1 and CDR2 sequences are MNHNS and SASEGT. The CDR3 has 15 residues. Trimming pared 6 bases from V and 2 bases from J, leaving 13 bases between. The CDR3 is CASSPTEFNTGELFF. CDR3 coding DNA: TGTGCCAGCAGCCCGACAGAGTTTAACACCGGGGAGCTGTTTTTT.

This chain joins TRBV12-5 and TRBJ1-5; D uncertain. Trimming took 4 bases from V and 3 from J, leaving 13 bases between them. The CDR3 has 15 residues. Germline-derived CDR1 and CDR2 are LGHNT and FRNRAP. In DNA, the CDR3 is TGTGCTAGTGGTTCTGCCGTGAAGCACAATCAGCCCCAGCATTTT. This translates into CASGSAVKHNQPQHF.

This clonotype was detected only a few times. The rearrangement joins TRBV12-3 or TRBV12-4 to TRBJ2-2; 8 nucleotides line up with TRBD2. This CDR3 contains 14 residues. V shed 7 bases and J 7 bases; nucleotides not matched to a gene: 8. The CDR3 here is CASIVSGSVGELFF. The DNA of the CDR3 is TGTGCCAGCATAGTAAGCGGGAGTGTCGGGGAGCTGTTTTTT.

V and J are TRBV28 and TRBJ2-7; D is ambiguous. V was cut by 8 bases and J by 0 bases, with 23 bases left in between. The germline CDR1 and CDR2 sequences are MDHEN and SYDVKM. The CDR3 runs 17 residues. The DNA for the CDR3 is TGTGCCAGCTCACCACCCTCAATAACCGGTAGCTCCTACGAGCAGTACTTC. It is translated as CASSPPSITGSSYEQYF.

The sample holds many counts of this clonotype. The chain carries TRBV29-1 and TRBJ2-1, with TRBD1 as a possible D gene (6 bases). V gave up 8 bases and J gave up 5 bases, with 16 bases separating them. Germline CDR1 reads SQVTM; CDR2 reads ANQGSEA. The CDR3 totals 13 residues. In DNA, the CDR3 is TGCAGCCTCGAAGGGGGAGAAGACAATGAGCAGTTCTTC. Its translation: CSLEGGEDNEQFF.

The chain joins TRBV5-8 to TRBJ2-3, with 7 positions matching TRBD2. This CDR3 contains 16 residues. Germline CDR1 and CDR2: SGHTS and YDEGEE. V lost 4 bases and J lost 2; bases outside the gene matches: 10. CDR3 in DNA: TGTGCCAGCAGCGCAGAAGGACTAGTTCCCACAGATACGCAGTATTTT. It translates to CASSAEGLVPTDTQYF.

This clonotype was observed at least ten times. This chain uses TRBV10-3 with TRBJ2-3; D gene ambiguous. CDR1 is ENHRY and CDR2 is SYGVKD in the germline V gene. V was shortened by 6 bases and J by 0 bases, with 13 bases between the two germline ends. The CDR3 spans 15 residues. Here the CDR3 DNA reads TGTGCCATCAGAGTAAGCGAGCGTAGCACAGATACGCAGTATTTT. Its translation is CAIRVSERSTDTQYF.

There are many counts of this clonotype. The chain employs TRBV5-5 and TRBJ1-1; 7 bases agree with TRBD1. J was trimmed by 7 bases and V by 2 bases; bases with no gene match: 8. The CDR3 covers 14 residues. Germline CDR1 is SGHKS and CDR2 is YYEKEE (reference sequence). CDR3 sequence reads: CASSFGQQGSEAFF. CDR3 DNA sequence: TGTGCCAGCAGCTTTGGTCAACAGGGGAGTGAAGCTTTCTTT.

Notes on this clonotype: One base away lies a much larger clone, so this may be a sequencing read error. Here the CDR3 reads CSARTDYEQFF. In nucleotides, the CDR3 is TGCAGTGCCAGGACAGACTACGAGCAGTTCTTC. The J gene is TRBJ2-7, the V gene TRBV20-1; D perhaps matches TRBD1 (6 bases). The J call may be mistaken, given a closer DNA end match to TRBJ2-1. This CDR3 spans 11 amino acids. The germline gives CDR1 DFQATT, CDR2 SNEGSKA (reference sequence).

This clonotype was seen more than once but under ten times. The rearrangement links TRBV20-1 to TRBJ2-6, with unresolved D. Germline CDR1 is DFQATT and CDR2 is SNEGSKA (reference sequence). The CDR3 contains 12 residues. With 1 base removed from V and 9 bases from J, the gap between germline ends came to 7 bases. The CDR3 nucleotides are TGCAGTGCTAGAGGCTATAACAACGTCCTGACTTTC. It translates to CSARGYNNVLTF.

The J gene is TRBJ2-1, the V gene TRBV6-1; TRBD2 aligns across 7 bases. From germline, CDR1 is MNHNS and CDR2 SASEGT. This CDR3 is built from 15 residues. V lost 3 bases, J lost 0 bases, and 2 bases stayed unmatched. The CDR3 coding sequence is TGTGCCAGCAGTGATGGCGGGAGCTCCTACAATGAGCAGTTCTTC. It translates to CASSDGGSSYNEQFF.

J is TRBJ2-4 and V is TRBV5-1, with a weak D call TRBD2 (6 bases). Germline-derived CDR1 and CDR2 are SGHRS and YFSETQ. V dropped 0 bases and J dropped 3 bases, with 13 bases sitting between them. This CDR3 has 16 residues. The CDR3 coding sequence is TGCGCCAGCAGCTTGGCGGGGGTGAAGGGCAAAAACATTCAGTACTTC. This encodes CASSLAGVKGKNIQYF.

At least ten counts were recorded for this clonotype. The genes are TRBV11-1 and TRBJ2-1, with D unresolved. This CDR3 has 16 residues. Trimming removed 1 base from V and 6 bases from J, with 16 bases in between. In germline, CDR1 is SGHAT, CDR2 FQDESV (reference sequence). CDR3 protein: CASSLVARGLSNEQFF. CDR3 in DNA: TGTGCCAGCAGCTTAGTGGCGAGAGGATTGAGCAATGAGCAGTTCTTC.

This clonotype has just a few counts. This chain uses TRBV20-1 with TRBJ2-3; 7 positions match TRBD2. J gave up 5 bases and V 0 bases, and 20 bases lay outside the gene matches. Looked up from germline, CDR1 is DFQATT and CDR2 is SNEGSKA (reference sequence). This CDR3 comprises 19 residues. CDR3 residues: CSARDLWKTGGRVGDTQYF. CDR3 DNA sequence: TGCAGTGCTAGAGATCTGTGGAAGACCGGGGGGAGGGTGGGAGATACGCAGTATTTT.

The rearrangement links TRBV9 to TRBJ2-1, with unresolved D. The CDR3 has 16 residues. Trimming removed 0 bases at V and 0 bases at J, with 10 bases between. CDR1 SGDLS and CDR2 YYNGEE come from the germline V gene. The CDR3 bases are TGTGCCAGCAGCGTAGATAAGGCTAGCTCCTACAATGAGCAGTTCTTC. Amino acid sequence: CASSVDKASSYNEQFF.

The chain is built from TRBV12-3 or TRBV12-4 and TRBJ2-1; D unclear. Trimming removed 1 base at V and 2 bases at J, with 9 bases between. The CDR3 is 15 amino acids. The CDR3 DNA sequence: TGTGCCAGCAGTTTAGGGGCTGAACCCTACAATGAGCAGTTCTTC. This translates into CASSLGAEPYNEQFF.

This clonotype was counted ten times or more. The chain joins TRBV12-5 to TRBJ2-1; 10 bases fit TRBD2. The length of the CDR3 is 19 residues. V lost 0 bases and J lost 4; bases outside the gene matches: 12. Germline lookup yields CDR1 LGHNT and CDR2 FRNRAP. The CDR3 loop is CASGLVGAGASGSYNEQFF. CDR3 DNA sequence: TGTGCTAGTGGTTTGGTAGGGGCGGGGGCTAGCGGGAGTTACAATGAGCAGTTCTTC.

This clonotype was picked up many times. The chain uses TRBV7-3 and TRBJ2-5, with TRBD1 matching over 8 bases. Germline V CDR1 and CDR2: SGHTA, FQGTGA. The CDR3 has 15 residues. Trimming removed 0 bases from V and 5 bases from J; junction bases left unmatched: 5. CDR3 residues: CASSLTGWDRETQYF. The CDR3 region has the DNA TGTGCCAGCAGCTTAACGGGGTGGGACAGGGAGACCCAGTACTTC.

This clonotype has ten or more counts. This chain joins TRBV7-9 and TRBJ1-1; D is undetermined. The V gene lost 3 bases and the J gene lost 4 bases, with 6 bases spanning the gap. There are 12 residues in the CDR3. Per the germline V gene, CDR1 is SEHNR and CDR2 is FQNEAQ (reference sequence). The CDR3 nucleotides are TGTGCCAGCAGCTTCGAGGGCACTGAAGCTTTCTTT. Residues: CASSFEGTEAFF.